This T cell receptor beta chain emerged from a study of OX40 agonist ivuxolimab in advanced cancers. Study observations and caveats: Doses of 0.1 to 3.0 mg/kg were accompanied by clonal expansion of CD4+ and CD8+ blood T cells by week 6.

Germline V gene lookup returns CDR1 MDHEN and CDR2 SYDVKM. This CDR3 contains 15 residues. Trimming pared 4 bases from V and 1 base from J, leaving 13 bases between. Measured with immunoSEQ multiplex PCR; TCRdb has only the in-frame clones, and not every one. Of some 77,000 clones listed, around 83% were seen once; the top ten hold around 0.8%. This clone was counted a few times. What it recognizes is unknown. This specimen consisted of CD4+ or CD8+ T cells sorted from blood, obtained in a trial of the OX40 agonist ivuxolimab. The TCR sequence derives from an adult with an advanced solid tumor such as melanoma, head and neck, liver or kidney cancer. This sequence joins TRBV28 and TRBJ1-2, with a weak D call TRBD1 (6 bases). This CDR3 reads CASSSWGQNNYGYTF. The CDR3 region has the DNA TGTGCCAGCAGTTCCTGGGGGCAGAATAACTATGGCTACACCTTC.